A single T cell receptor (beta chain) is shown here with its context. Its antigen remains unidentified. Base qualities are not at hand, and no much larger clone is one base apart. TCRbeta CDR3 regions were amplified from genomic DNA using the immunoSEQ Assay, a bias-controlled multiplex PCR. Regarding the original processing steps: Within the assay, amplification of reference gene primers was used to estimate how many nucleated cells each sample contained. Sequence reads were collapsed and filtered to measure the absolute abundance of every unique TCRbeta CDR3 rearrangement. For each sample, productive Simpson clonality was calculated by taking the square root of Simpson's diversity index across productive rearrangements. This immuneACCESS table, as held by TCRdb, lists in-frame sequences with V and J called but not all clones. Of the missing ones, under half trace to an unresolved V gene in checked studies; the others have no known cause. The V and J calls and clone size were taken over from that table, and D and trimming were inferred from the DNA. Counted in this sample were around 150,000 clones; 90% to 95% of them appeared once. The ten most abundant clones make up about 4.5% of the sample.

Deletion took 5 bases off V and 5 bases off J, with a span of 12 bases between the germline ends. The CDR3, from cysteine to phenylalanine, totals 13 residues. The kept DNA is CDR3 alone, 39 bases in frame from the first base. The germline V gene encodes CDR1 SGHTA and CDR2 FQGNSA. These data are taken from a study of blood T cell repertoires in COVID-19 (dated by TCRdb to about 2020). In terms of the full investigation: Samples from collaborators originated in the United States, Italy and Spain and spanned both the acute and convalescent phases of COVID-19. The material from the prospective study consisted of cDNA or gDNA derived from T cells, B-cell-depleted T cells, or PBMCs. Subjects who had been exposed to COVID-19, were actively infected with it, or had recovered from it provided the deeply sampled blood TCRbeta repertoires that made up the dataset. The repertoires were released in a freely available public database intended as a resource for research on the immune response to SARS-CoV-2. Samples were obtained from the ongoing ImmuneRACE study (first 160 participants) and from over 1,000 subjects provided by 6 global collaborators. Nearly every sample came with metadata listing a de-identified subject ID, COVID-19 status, age in years and sex. Where HLA class I and class II types were available, the types were taken from metadata supplied by the sample provider, not from assay-based typing. On the study overall, not on this receptor specifically: How much clinical and demographic metadata was included differed by source and by participant, and the metadata was provided uncurated.

Each collaborating institution followed its own protocols to collect whole blood in K2EDTA tubes. For TCRbeta analysis, collaborators shipped samples as frozen whole blood, isolated PBMCs, or DNA extracted from either of those sample types. The rearrangement joined TRBV7-2 to TRBJ2-5; the D gene identity is not certain. Input material: peripheral blood. This TCR derives from a woman aged 45-65 years with acute or convalescent COVID-19. This receptor carries the CDR3 CASSPRLSETQYF. The sequenced DNA is TGTGCCAGCAGCCCCCGGCTTAGCGAGACCCAGTACTTC. With all but the CDR3 taken from the reference TRBV7-2 and TRBJ2-5 genes, the full variable domain is: GAGVSQSPSNKVTEKGKDVELRCDPISGHTALYWYRQSLGQGLEFLIYFQGNSAPDKSGLPSDRFSAERTGGSVSTLTIQRTQQEDSAVYLCASSPRLSETQYFGPGTRLLVL.